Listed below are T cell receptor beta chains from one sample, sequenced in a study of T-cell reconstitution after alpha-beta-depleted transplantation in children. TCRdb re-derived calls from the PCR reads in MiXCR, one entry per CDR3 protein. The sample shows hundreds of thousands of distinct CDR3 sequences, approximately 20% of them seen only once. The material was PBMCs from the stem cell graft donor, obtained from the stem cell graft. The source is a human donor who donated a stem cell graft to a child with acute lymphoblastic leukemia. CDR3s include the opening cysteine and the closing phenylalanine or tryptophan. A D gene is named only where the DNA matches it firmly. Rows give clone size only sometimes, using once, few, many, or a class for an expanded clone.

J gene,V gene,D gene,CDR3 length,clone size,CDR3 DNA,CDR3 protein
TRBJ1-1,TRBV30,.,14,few,TGTGCCTGGAGTGTAGGGCAGTGGGGCACTGAAGCTTTCTTT,CAWSVGQWGTEAFF
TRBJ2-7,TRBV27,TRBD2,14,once,TGTGCCAGCAGTTTCCTAGCGGGGCCCGCGGAACAGTACTTC,CASSFLAGPAEQYF
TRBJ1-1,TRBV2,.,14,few,TGTGCCAGCCGGACATTGAAAGGGATCGCTGAAGCTTTCTTT,CASRTLKGIAEAFF
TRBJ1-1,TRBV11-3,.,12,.,TGTGCCAGCAGCTTAGGGGGGGTCAGGGCTTTCTTT,CASSLGGVRAFF
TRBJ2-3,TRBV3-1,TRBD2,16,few,TGTGCCAGCAGCCAGAAAGGGAGGGGATTCACAGATACGCAGTATTTT,CASSQKGRGFTDTQYF
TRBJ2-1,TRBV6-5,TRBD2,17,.,TGTGCCAGCAGTTCGGCAGGACTAGCGGGAGTAATACATGAGCAGTTCTTC,CASSSAGLAGVIHEQFF
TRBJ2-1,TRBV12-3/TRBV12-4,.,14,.,TGTGCCAGCAGTTTAGCCCCGTGGGGCTATGAGCAGTTCTTC,CASSLAPWGYEQFF
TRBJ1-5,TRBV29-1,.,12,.,TGCAGCGTTGGGGCCGGCAATCAGCCCCAGCATTTT,CSVGAGNQPQHF
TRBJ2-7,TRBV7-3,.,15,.,TGTGCCAGCAGCTTAATCGGGGTTAGGCCCTACGAGCAGTACTTC,CASSLIGVRPYEQYF
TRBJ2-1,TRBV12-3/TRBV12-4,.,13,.,TGTGCCAGCAGTCAGCAGGGGAGAGGTGAGCAGTTCTTC,CASSQQGRGEQFF
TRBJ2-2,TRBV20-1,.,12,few,TGCAGTGCTTGGGTGAACACCGGGGAGCTGTTTTTT,CSAWVNTGELFF
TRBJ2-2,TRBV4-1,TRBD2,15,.,TGCGCCAGTAAACCGGGACTATTAGTCACCGGGGAGCTGTTTTTT,CASKPGLLVTGELFF
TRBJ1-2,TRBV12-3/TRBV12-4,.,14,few,TGTGCCAGCAGTCCCGGGACGCGGTACTATGGCTACACCTTC,CASSPGTRYYGYTF
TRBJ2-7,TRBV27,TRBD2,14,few,TGTGCCAGCAGGACTAGCAGGGTGGTGTACGAGCAGTACTTC,CASRTSRVVYEQYF
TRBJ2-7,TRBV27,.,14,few,TGTGCCAGCAGTTTATCGCCAGGGGCCTACGAGCAGTACTTC,CASSLSPGAYEQYF
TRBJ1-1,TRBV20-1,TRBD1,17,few,TGCAGTGCTAGGGGGACCGGGACAGGGGGAATATACACTGAAGCTTTCTTT,CSARGTGTGGIYTEAFF
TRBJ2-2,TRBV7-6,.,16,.,TGTGCCAGCAGCAAACAGACAGGTCTTTACACCGGGGAGCTGTTTTTT,CASSKQTGLYTGELFF
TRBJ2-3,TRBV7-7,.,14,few,TGTGCCAGCAGCTTAGCCCCGGGCACAGATACGCAGTATTTT,CASSLAPGTDTQYF
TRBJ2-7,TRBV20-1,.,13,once,TGCAGTGCTGCCGAGGTCGGGAGACGCGAGCAGTACTTC,CSAAEVGRREQYF
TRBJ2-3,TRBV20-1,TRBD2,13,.,TGCAGTGCTAGATCGCTAGCGGGACGAGGGCAGTATTTT,CSARSLAGRGQYF
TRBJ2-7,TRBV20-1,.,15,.,TGCAGTCCCAGTCCGTTGGCGGGAATAACCTACGAGCAGTACTTC,CSPSPLAGITYEQYF
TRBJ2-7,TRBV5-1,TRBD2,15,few,TGCGCCAGCAGCCCCCCAGGCGGGAGTGCTTTCGAGCAGTACTTC,CASSPPGGSAFEQYF
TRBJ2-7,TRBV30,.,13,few,TGTGCCTGCCCTCGGGACGCCCTGGGCGAGCAGTACTTC,CACPRDALGEQYF
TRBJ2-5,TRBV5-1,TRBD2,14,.,TGCGCCAGCAGCTTTCTAGCGGTTCAAGAGACCCAGTACTTC,CASSFLAVQETQYF
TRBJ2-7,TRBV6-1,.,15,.,TGTGCCAGCAGTGAAGCCGGACAGACGGTCTACGAGCAGTACTTC,CASSEAGQTVYEQYF
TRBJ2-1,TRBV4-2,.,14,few,TGTGCCAGCAGCGGGCCCAGCCCCAACAATGAGCAGTTCTTC,CASSGPSPNNEQFF
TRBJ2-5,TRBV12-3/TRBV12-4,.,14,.,TGTGCCAGCAGTTATTGGGGGGCTGGAGAGACCCAGTACTTC,CASSYWGAGETQYF
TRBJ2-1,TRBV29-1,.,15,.,TGCAGCGTTGAAGTCCCACTTGCCCCCTACAATGAGCAGTTCTTC,CSVEVPLAPYNEQFF
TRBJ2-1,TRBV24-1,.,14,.,TGTGCCACCGCCCGAGCCGGACAGAACAATGAGCAGTTCTTC,CATARAGQNNEQFF
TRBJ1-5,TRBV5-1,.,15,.,TGCGCCAGCAGCTTGGCGGCAGGGAGTAATCAGCCCCAGCATTTT,CASSLAAGSNQPQHF
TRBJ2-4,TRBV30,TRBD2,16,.,TGTGCCTGGAGTGTGGCTAGCGGGATGGGGCTGGACATTCAGTACTTC,CAWSVASGMGLDIQYF
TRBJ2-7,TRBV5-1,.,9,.,TGCGCCAGCAGCTTTTGTCTGTACTTC,CASSFCLYF
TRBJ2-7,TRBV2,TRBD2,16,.,TGTGCCAGCAGTCCCGAGGGACTAGCGACCTCCTACGAGCAGTACTTC,CASSPEGLATSYEQYF
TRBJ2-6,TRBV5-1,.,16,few,TGCGCCAGCAGCTTGGCCAAAACTTCTGGGGCCAACGTCCTGACTTTC,CASSLAKTSGANVLTF
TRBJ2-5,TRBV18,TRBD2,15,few,TGTGCCAGCTCACCACCCCTAGCGGTTCAAGAGACCCAGTACTTC,CASSPPLAVQETQYF
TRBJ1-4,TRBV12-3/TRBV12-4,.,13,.,TGTGCCAGCAGGGAGGGCGAGAATGAAAAACTGTTTTTT,CASREGENEKLFF
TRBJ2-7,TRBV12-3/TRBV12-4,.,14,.,TGTGCCAGCAGCCCACAGGTCAGGCGCTACGAGCAGTACTTC,CASSPQVRRYEQYF
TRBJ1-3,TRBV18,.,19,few,TGTGCCAGCTCACCACGGGCGCAGGACAGCGTTAAATCTGGAAACACCATATATTTT,CASSPRAQDSVKSGNTIYF
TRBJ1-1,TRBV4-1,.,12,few,TGCGCCAGCAGCCAAGGGGTGGGGCTAGCTTTCTTT,CASSQGVGLAFF
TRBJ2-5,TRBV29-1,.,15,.,TGCAGCGTTGAAGATCGAGGGGCAGGGGCCGAGACCCAGTACTTC,CSVEDRGAGAETQYF
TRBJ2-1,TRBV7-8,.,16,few,TGTGCCAGCAGCTTAGTCGGGGGCTCCGAGAGGAATGAGCAGTTCTTC,CASSLVGGSERNEQFF
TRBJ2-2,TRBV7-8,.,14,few,TGTGCCAGCAGCCAAAGGTTTCGGACCGGGGAGCTGTTTTTT,CASSQRFRTGELFF
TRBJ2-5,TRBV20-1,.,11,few,TGCAGTGCTCTTCGGGGCGAGACCCAGTACTTC,CSALRGETQYF
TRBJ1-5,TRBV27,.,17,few,TGTGCCAGCAGTTTAGGTTTCAGGGAATGGCCTAATCAGCCCCAGCATTTT,CASSLGFREWPNQPQHF
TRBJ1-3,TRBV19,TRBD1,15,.,TGTGCCAGTACCACCGGACAGGGCTCTGGAAACACCATATATTTT,CASTTGQGSGNTIYF